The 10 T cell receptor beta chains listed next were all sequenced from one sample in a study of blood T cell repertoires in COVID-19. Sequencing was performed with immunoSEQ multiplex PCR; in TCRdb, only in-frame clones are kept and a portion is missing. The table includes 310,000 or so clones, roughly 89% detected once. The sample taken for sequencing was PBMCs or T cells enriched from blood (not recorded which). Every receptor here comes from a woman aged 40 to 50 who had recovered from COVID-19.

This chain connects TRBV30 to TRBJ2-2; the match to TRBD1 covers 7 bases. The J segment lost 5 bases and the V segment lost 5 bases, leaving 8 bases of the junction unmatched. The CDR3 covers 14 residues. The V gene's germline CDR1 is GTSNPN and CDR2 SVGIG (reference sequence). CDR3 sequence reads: CAWWGPGGTGELFF. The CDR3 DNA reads TGTGCCTGGTGGGGGCCAGGGGGAACCGGGGAGCTGTTTTTT.

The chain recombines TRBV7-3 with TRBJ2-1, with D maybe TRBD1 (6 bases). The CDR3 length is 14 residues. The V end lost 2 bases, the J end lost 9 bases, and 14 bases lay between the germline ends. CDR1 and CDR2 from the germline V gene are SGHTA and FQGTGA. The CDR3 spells CASSLFSGGGEQFF. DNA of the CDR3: TGTGCCAGCAGCTTATTTAGTGGGGGCGGTGAGCAGTTCTTC.

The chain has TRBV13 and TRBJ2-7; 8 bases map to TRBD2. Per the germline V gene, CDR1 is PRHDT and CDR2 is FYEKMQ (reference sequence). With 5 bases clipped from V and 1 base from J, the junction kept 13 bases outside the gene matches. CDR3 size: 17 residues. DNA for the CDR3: TGTGCCAGCAGCCCTCCTTTGGGCGGGGGGTCGTCCTACGAGCAGTACTTC. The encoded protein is CASSPPLGGGSSYEQYF.

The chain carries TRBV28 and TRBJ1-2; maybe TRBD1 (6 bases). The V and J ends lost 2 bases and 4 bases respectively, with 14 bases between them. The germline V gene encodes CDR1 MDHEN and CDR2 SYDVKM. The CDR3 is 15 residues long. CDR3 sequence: CASSLGGGRAYGYTF. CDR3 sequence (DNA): TGTGCCAGCAGTTTAGGGGGGGGCAGGGCCTATGGCTACACCTTC.

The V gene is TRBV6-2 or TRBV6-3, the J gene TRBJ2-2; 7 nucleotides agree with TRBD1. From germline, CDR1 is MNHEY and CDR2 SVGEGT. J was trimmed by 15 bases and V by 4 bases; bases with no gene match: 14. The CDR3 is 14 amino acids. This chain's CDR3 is CASSSNGAGGEVFF. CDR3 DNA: TGTGCCAGCAGTTCGAACGGGGCAGGGGGAGAGGTGTTTTTT.

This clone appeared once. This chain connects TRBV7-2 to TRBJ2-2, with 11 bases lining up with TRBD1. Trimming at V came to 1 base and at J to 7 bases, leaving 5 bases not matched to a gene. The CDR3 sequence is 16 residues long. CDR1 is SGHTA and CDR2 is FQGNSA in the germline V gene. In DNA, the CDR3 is TGTGCCAGCAGCTTAGATGGACAGGGGGCGCGCGGGGAGCTGTTTTTT. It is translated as CASSLDGQGARGELFF.

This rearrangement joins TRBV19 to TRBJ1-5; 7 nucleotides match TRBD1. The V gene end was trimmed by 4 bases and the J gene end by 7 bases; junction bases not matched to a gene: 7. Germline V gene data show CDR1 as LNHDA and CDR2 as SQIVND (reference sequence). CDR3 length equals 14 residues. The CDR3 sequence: CASSRQGSGQPQHF. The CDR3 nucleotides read TGTGCCAGTAGTAGACAGGGTAGCGGACAGCCCCAGCATTTT.

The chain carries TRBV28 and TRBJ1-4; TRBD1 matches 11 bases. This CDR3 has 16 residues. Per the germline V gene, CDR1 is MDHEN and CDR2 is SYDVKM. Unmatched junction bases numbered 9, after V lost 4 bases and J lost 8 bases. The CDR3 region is CASSSFSGQGGEKLFF. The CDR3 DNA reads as TGTGCCAGCAGTTCGTTCTCGGGACAGGGGGGAGAAAAACTGTTTTTT.

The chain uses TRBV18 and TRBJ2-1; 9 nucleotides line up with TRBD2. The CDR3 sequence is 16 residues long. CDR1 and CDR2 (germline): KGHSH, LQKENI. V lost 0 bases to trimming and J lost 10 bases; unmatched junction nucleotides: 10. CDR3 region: CASSPPRDSGSGEQFF. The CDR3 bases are TGTGCCAGCTCACCACCGCGGGATAGCGGGAGTGGAGAGCAGTTCTTC.

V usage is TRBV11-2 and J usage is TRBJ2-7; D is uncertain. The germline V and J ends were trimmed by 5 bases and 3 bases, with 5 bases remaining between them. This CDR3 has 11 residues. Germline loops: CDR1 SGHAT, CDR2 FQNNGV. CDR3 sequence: CASSLFYEQYF. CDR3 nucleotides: TGTGCCAGCAGCCTCTTCTACGAGCAGTACTTC.